The entry below gives a single T cell receptor beta chain sequence along with its context. The data originate from a study of control samples from healthy donors and cancer patients. The table came from immunoSEQ multiplex PCR; TCRdb's copy has only in-frame clones and leaves some out. The table lists about 130,000 clones, 93% of them singletons. Germline CDR1 and CDR2: SGHTA and FQGNSA. V shed 2 bases and J shed 0 bases, with 13 bases lying between them. The CDR3 spans 16 residues. This TCR derives from a man in his fifties with head and neck cancer. This sequence joins TRBV7-2 and TRBJ1-1; weak D call: TRBD1 (5 bases). The specimen sequenced was PBMCs. CDR3 sequence: CASSLQWGIMNTEAFF. CDR3 DNA: TGTGCCAGCAGCTTACAGTGGGGGATTATGAACACTGAAGCTTTCTTT.